A selection of T cell receptor beta chains follows, all from one sample in a study of T cell responses to AZD1222 COVID-19 vaccine. Sequenced by immunoSEQ multiplex PCR; TCRdb stores in-frame clones only, minus some. The sample records some 100,000 clones, around nine tenths being singletons. The sample here was peripheral blood, taken on day 0 of AZD1222 vaccination. The origin of the receptors is an adult in good health. CDR3s include the opening cysteine and the closing phenylalanine or tryptophan. The order of the fields is V gene, clone size, D gene, J gene, CDR3 length, CDR3 protein, CDR3 DNA. D genes are given only for firm matches. Clone size appears in some rows only: once, few, many, or a class for an expanded clone.

TRBV27	.	TRBD2	TRBJ2-2	19	CASSAPGLAGGPYTGELFF	TGTGCCAGCAGTGCGCCGGGACTAGCGGGGGGGCCTTACACCGGGGAGCTGTTTTTT
TRBV2	.	.	TRBJ1-6	13	CASKGAPNSPLHF	TGTGCCAGCAAAGGCGCACCAAATTCACCCCTCCACTTT
TRBV11-3	.	.	TRBJ2-7	12	CASSLDSYEQYF	TGTGCCAGCAGCCTCGACTCTTACGAGCAGTACTTC
TRBV25-1	once	.	TRBJ1-1	15	CASSDSQGMNTEAFF	TGTGCCAGCAGTGATTCACAGGGAATGAACACTGAAGCTTTCTTT
TRBV7-9	.	TRBD1	TRBJ1-1	14	CASSAVTGTPGAFF	TGTGCCAGCAGCGCCGTGACAGGGACCCCTGGGGCTTTCTTT
TRBV27	.	TRBD2	TRBJ2-7	15	CASRPSGAGGYEQYF	TGTGCCAGCAGACCCTCGGGAGCGGGGGGCTACGAGCAGTACTTC
TRBV30	.	.	TRBJ1-5	13	CAWSVQRNQPQHF	TGTGCCTGGAGTGTACAGCGTAATCAGCCCCAGCATTTT
TRBV28	many	.	TRBJ1-3	15	CASIPGTGIGNTIYF	TGTGCCAGCATCCCGGGGACCGGAATTGGAAACACCATATATTTT
TRBV15	.	.	TRBJ1-5	16	CATSRGGAPGVQPQHF	TGTGCCACCAGCAGAGGGGGAGCGCCCGGCGTTCAGCCCCAGCATTTT
TRBV28	once	.	TRBJ2-1	16	CASSLTGRGRYNEQFF	TGTGCCAGCAGTTTGACAGGCCGGGGGCGCTACAATGAGCAGTTCTTC
TRBV27	once	.	TRBJ1-1	13	CASRNRGISEAFF	TGTGCCAGCAGGAATCGGGGGATTTCTGAAGCTTTCTTT
TRBV11-3	.	.	TRBJ2-5	15	CASSLDPRIQETQYF	TGTGCCAGCAGCTTAGATCCCCGTATACAAGAGACCCAGTACTTC
TRBV4-1	medium-sized	TRBD1	TRBJ1-1	14	CASSQRDRETEAFF	TGCGCCAGCAGCCAGCGGGACAGGGAAACTGAAGCTTTCTTT
TRBV5-4	.	.	TRBJ2-3	14	CASSAGGIPDTQYF	TGTGCCAGCAGCGCCGGAGGGATTCCAGATACGCAGTATTTT
TRBV6-5	.	.	TRBJ2-3	14	CASRRVEVLDTQYF	TGTGCCAGCCGGAGGGTAGAAGTATTAGATACGCAGTATTTT
TRBV18	once	TRBD1	TRBJ1-2	15	CASSPSGQGHYGYTF	TGTGCCAGCTCACCATCGGGACAGGGACATTATGGCTACACCTTC
TRBV20-1	.	.	TRBJ1-2	11	CSASSGSGYTF	TGCAGTGCTAGTTCTGGGTCCGGCTACACCTTC
TRBV10-3	.	.	TRBJ2-2	15	CAIRQGLKRDGELFF	TGTGCCATCAGGCAGGGTTTGAAACGGGACGGGGAGCTGTTTTTT
TRBV30	few	.	TRBJ2-7	12	CAWSYGTNEQYF	TGTGCCTGGAGTTACGGGACAAACGAGCAGTACTTC
TRBV5-4	.	TRBD1	TRBJ1-5	14	CASSMDRANQPQHF	TGTGCCAGCAGCATGGACAGGGCCAATCAGCCCCAGCATTTT
TRBV6-5	.	TRBD1	TRBJ1-4	13	CASRRGHNEKLFF	TGTGCCAGCAGGAGGGGGCATAATGAAAAACTGTTTTTT
TRBV19	.	TRBD2	TRBJ2-1	13	CASSLVLGTSEFF	TGTGCCAGTAGTCTAGTCCTTGGGACTAGTGAGTTCTTC
TRBV3-1/TRBV3-2	few	.	TRBJ2-2	16	CASSLRGGAGTGELFF	TGTGCCAGCAGCTTAAGAGGGGGGGCCGGCACCGGGGAGCTGTTTTTT
TRBV13	.	.	TRBJ1-3	16	CASKLRVGPLGDTIYF	TGTGCCAGCAAGCTTAGGGTAGGTCCCCTTGGGGACACCATATATTTT
TRBV6-5	once	TRBD1	TRBJ2-7	16	CASSYSSLGGSNEQYF	TGTGCCAGCAGTTACTCATCTCTAGGGGGCTCGAACGAGCAGTACTTC
TRBV3-1/TRBV3-2	.	.	TRBJ1-1	14	CASSHGGPNTEAFF	TGTGCCAGCAGCCACGGCGGACCTAACACTGAAGCTTTCTTT
TRBV6-5	.	.	TRBJ1-2	15	CASSYSTGGSYGYTF	TGTGCCAGCAGTTACTCGACGGGGGGCAGCTATGGCTACACCTTC
TRBV6-5	.	TRBD2	TRBJ2-5	16	CASSYSLRGARETQYF	TGTGCCAGCAGTTACTCCCTGCGGGGGGCGCGGGAGACCCAGTACTTC
TRBV21-1	.	.	TRBJ1-5	12	CASSKATGRGHF	TGTGCCAGCAGCAAAGCCACGGGACGGGGGCATTTT
TRBV11-2	few	.	TRBJ2-7	13	CASSPGLPSEQYF	TGTGCCAGCAGTCCGGGACTGCCTTCCGAGCAGTACTTC
TRBV10-1	.	.	TRBJ1-1	12	CASSDGPYEAFF	TGCGCCAGCAGTGATGGGCCCTACGAAGCTTTCTTT
TRBV11-2	.	TRBD1	TRBJ1-1	15	CASSLAIGTGSWAFF	TGTGCCAGCAGCTTAGCTATCGGGACAGGGAGTTGGGCTTTCTTT
TRBV7-2	.	.	TRBJ2-5	14	CASSLAPKAETQYF	TGTGCCAGCAGCTTAGCGCCCAAAGCGGAGACCCAGTACTTC
TRBV6-2/TRBV6-3	once	.	TRBJ2-3	16	CASSYREGVGQDTQYF	TGTGCCAGCAGTTACAGGGAAGGAGTTGGACAGGATACGCAGTATTTT
TRBV6-5	.	TRBD2	TRBJ2-1	15	CASILAGGTYNEQFF	TGTGCCAGCATCTTAGCGGGGGGGACCTACAATGAGCAGTTCTTC
TRBV11-3	.	.	TRBJ2-1	12	CASSSAGNEQFF	TGTGCCAGCAGCTCGGCGGGAAATGAGCAGTTCTTC
TRBV2	few	.	TRBJ1-1	12	CASSEPGIGAFF	TGTGCCAGCAGTGAACCCGGGATTGGAGCTTTCTTT
TRBV5-1	.	.	TRBJ2-7	15	CASSLAGGQGSEQYF	TGCGCCAGCAGCCTTGCGGGGGGACAGGGAAGCGAGCAGTACTTC
TRBV7-2	.	.	TRBJ2-7	11	CASSAQNEQYF	TGTGCCAGCAGCGCGCAGAACGAGCAGTACTTC
TRBV11-3	.	TRBD2	TRBJ2-5	15	CASSPGEGPSETQYF	TGTGCCAGCAGCCCGGGGGAGGGCCCCAGTGAGACCCAGTACTTC